Listed here are 13 T cell receptor beta chains from one sample, sequenced in a study of T cells after yellow fever vaccination. TCRdb itself ran the 5' RACE reads through MiXCR, one entry per CDR3 protein. The table has approximately 550,000 distinct CDR3 sequences, about 19% seen once; the top ten hold about 13%. Material: PBMCs, obtained 15 days after the yellow fever booster vaccination. Every receptor here comes from a man aged 25-45 years who received the YFV17D yellow fever vaccine.

As concerns this clonotype: One junction end disagrees with the germline gene, perhaps due to a read error. This chain links TRBV12-3 or TRBV12-4 with TRBJ2-7; TRBD2 aligns across 11 bases. There are 13 residues in the CDR3. CDR3 bases: TGTGCCAGCAGGGGGACTAGCGGATCGGTCCAGGACTTC. This translates into CASRGTSGSVQDF.

The chain couples TRBV7-8 to TRBJ2-2; no clear D gene. The CDR3 spans 13 residues. The ends were cut back, 2 bases at V and 3 bases at J, with 4 bases in the middle. Germline V gene sequence: CDR1 SGHVS, CDR2 FQNEAQ. The CDR3 loop reads CASSLMDTGELFF. The CDR3 nucleotides are TGTGCCAGCAGCTTAATGGACACCGGGGAGCTGTTTTTT.

The chain is built from TRBV14 and TRBJ2-2; a possible D gene is TRBD1 (5 bases). Trimming cost V 3 bases and J 4 bases, with 9 bases left between them. Germline assignment: CDR1 SGHDN and CDR2 FVKESK. The CDR3 extends over 14 amino acids. Here the CDR3 DNA reads TGTGCCAGCAGCCACGGACACCTCACCGGGGAGCTGTTTTTT. Translating it yields CASSHGHLTGELFF.

This clonotype was seen more than once but under ten times. The chain recombines TRBV4-2 with TRBJ2-7; D remains unclear. The V end lost 1 base, the J end lost 2 bases, and 12 bases lay between the germline ends. Germline V gene lookup returns CDR1 LGHNA and CDR2 YNFKEQ. The CDR3 has 15 residues. CDR3 in amino acids: CASSQAQQITYEQYF. The CDR3 nucleotides read TGTGCCAGCAGCCAAGCACAGCAGATTACCTACGAGCAGTACTTC.

V and J are TRBV12-3 or TRBV12-4 and TRBJ2-3, with 12 bases fitting TRBD2. Losses at the gene ends were 6 bases for V and 12 bases for J; bases not matched to a gene: 7. This CDR3 is built from 13 residues. CDR3 residues: CASRTLAGGPQYF. CDR3 in DNA: TGTGCCAGCAGAACCCTAGCGGGAGGGCCCCAGTATTTT.

This chain joins TRBV11-2 and TRBJ2-7; 9 nucleotides line up with TRBD1. The J segment lost 5 bases and the V segment lost 6 bases, leaving 11 bases of the junction unmatched. This CDR3 is built from 15 residues. From germline, CDR1 is SGHAT and CDR2 FQNNGV. CDR3 loop: CASRPGTGIRNEQYF. CDR3 sequence (DNA): TGTGCCAGCAGGCCCGGGACAGGGATTCGTAACGAGCAGTACTTC.

The rearrangement uses TRBV30 and TRBJ1-1; D ambiguous. The V end lost 4 bases, the J end lost 1 base, and 4 bases lay between the germline ends. This CDR3 region has 11 residues. Germline V gene data show CDR1 as GTSNPN and CDR2 as SVGIG (reference sequence). The CDR3: CAWIWNTEAFF. CDR3 bases: TGTGCCTGGATTTGGAACACTGAAGCTTTCTTT.

The table lists this clonotype with a few counts. The J gene is TRBJ2-1, the V gene TRBV9; no firm D call. V lost 4 bases to trimming and J lost 8 bases, with 22 bases between them. The germline gives CDR1 SGDLS, CDR2 YYNGEE. This CDR3 has 16 residues. The CDR3 protein is CASSPTTPSALDEQFF. Here the CDR3 DNA reads TGTGCCAGCAGCCCCACAACCCCTAGTGCTCTGGATGAGCAGTTCTTC.

The genes are TRBV20-1 and TRBJ2-1, with TRBD2 matching over 8 bases. Germline CDR1 is DFQATT and CDR2 is SNEGSKA (reference sequence). The CDR3 extends over 13 amino acids. V lost 4 bases and J lost 6; bases outside the gene matches: 5. In DNA, the CDR3 is TGCAGTGCTACTAGCGGGTCAATCAATGAGCAGTTCTTC. It is translated as CSATSGSINEQFF.

CDR3 sequence reads: CASSRQITDTQYF. The CDR3 DNA reads TGTGCCAGCTCGCGGCAGATTACAGATACGCAGTATTTT. The chain recombines TRBV9 with TRBJ2-3, with D hard to call. This CDR3 comprises 13 residues. V was cut by 7 bases and J by 3 bases, with 12 bases left in between. Germline CDR1 and CDR2: SGDLS and YYNGEE.

This clonotype was counted between two and nine times. The chain joins TRBV29-1 to TRBJ2-3, with D possibly being TRBD2 (5 bases). Trimming took off 2 bases at V and 0 bases at J, with 12 bases between the two ends. The CDR3 is made up of 15 amino acids. Germline V CDR1 and CDR2: SQVTM, ANQGSEA. CDR3 in DNA: TGCAGCGTTGAAACTGCGGGTCCTAGCACAGATACGCAGTATTTT. This gives the protein CSVETAGPSTDTQYF.

This clonotype has more than one count but fewer than ten. The rearrangement links TRBV6-2 or TRBV6-3 to TRBJ2-5; D is undetermined. CDR1 is MNHEY and CDR2 is SVGEGT in the germline V gene. V lost 5 bases, J lost 7 bases, and 20 bases lay in between. The CDR3 spans 15 residues. CDR3 loop: CASSPLGRSFRTQYF. The CDR3 coding sequence is TGTGCCAGCAGTCCGCTTGGACGGAGTTTTCGGACCCAGTACTTC.

The chain has TRBV18 and TRBJ2-4; 12 bases match TRBD1. The CDR3 spans 16 residues. The germline gives CDR1 KGHSH, CDR2 LQKENI. The trim removed 1 base at V and 8 bases at J, leaving 6 bases unmatched. This CDR3 reads CASSPLGTGGLHIQYF. CDR3 bases: TGTGCCAGCTCACCACTCGGGACAGGGGGCTTGCACATTCAGTACTTC.